The present T cell receptor beta chain was sequenced within a study of cytomegalovirus exposure and HLA in healthy donors. This cohort consisted of healthy bone marrow donors. CDR1 is MDHEN, CDR2 SYDVKM, per germline. This CDR3 contains 16 residues. The V and J ends lost 4 bases and 4 bases, in that order; junction bases with no gene match: 10. The PCR contained 60 Vbeta and 13 Jbeta primers. Sequencing was performed with immunoSEQ multiplex PCR; in TCRdb, only in-frame clones are kept and a portion is missing. This table has 100,000 to 150,000 clones, around 77% appearing once. As concerns this clone: The antigen is unknown.

Study-level results: Reportedly, HLA-A and HLA-B alleles of most subjects were accurately predicted from TCR beta. The authors later linked a missense DCLRE1C variant to TCR beta V- and J-gene trimming. Upon later analysis, HLA-associated TCR beta chains proved more clonally expanded than other, equally common chains.

The specimen sequenced was PBMCs. This TCR derives from a woman between 45 and 65 years old in good health and CMV-seronegative. The V gene is TRBV28, the J gene TRBJ2-7; 10 bases align to TRBD2. As DNA, the CDR3 is TGTGCCAGCAGTTACCCCGCTAGCGGGAGCAGGTACGAGCAGTACTTC. It is translated as CASSYPASGSRYEQYF.